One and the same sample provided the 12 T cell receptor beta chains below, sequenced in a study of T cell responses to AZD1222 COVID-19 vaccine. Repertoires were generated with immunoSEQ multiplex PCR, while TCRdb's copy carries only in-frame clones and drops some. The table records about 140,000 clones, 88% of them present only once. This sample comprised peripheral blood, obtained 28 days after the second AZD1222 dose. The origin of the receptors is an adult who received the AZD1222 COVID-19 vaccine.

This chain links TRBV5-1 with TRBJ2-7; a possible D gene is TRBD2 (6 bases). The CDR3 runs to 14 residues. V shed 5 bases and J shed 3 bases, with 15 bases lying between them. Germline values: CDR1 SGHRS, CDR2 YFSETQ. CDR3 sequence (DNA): TGCGCCAGCAGTCGGGCCGGGAGTGGCTACGAGCAGTACTTC. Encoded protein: CASSRAGSGYEQYF. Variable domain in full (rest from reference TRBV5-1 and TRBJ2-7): KAGVTQTPRYLIKTRGQQVTLSCSPISGHRSVSWYQQTPGQGLQFLFEYFSETQRNKGNFPGRFSGRQFSNSRSEMNVSTLELGDSALYLCASSRAGSGYEQYFGPGTRLTVT.

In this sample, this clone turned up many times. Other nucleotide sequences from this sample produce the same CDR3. The CDR3 DNA sequence: TGTGCCAGCAGTCGCAATATGAACACTGAAGCTTTCTTT. Translation gives CASSRNMNTEAFF. The chain joins TRBV3-1 (or the pseudogene TRBV3-2) to TRBJ1-1; D ambiguous. The length of the CDR3 is 13 residues. V lost 6 bases to trimming and J lost 0 bases, with 8 bases between them. Germline CDR1 is LGHDT and CDR2 is YNNKEL (reference sequence).

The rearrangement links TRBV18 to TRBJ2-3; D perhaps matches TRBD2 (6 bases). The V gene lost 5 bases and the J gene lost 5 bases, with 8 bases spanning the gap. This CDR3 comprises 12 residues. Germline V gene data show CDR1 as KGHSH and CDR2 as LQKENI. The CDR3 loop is CASSTGGDTQYF. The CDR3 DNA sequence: TGTGCCAGCTCAACCGGGGGAGATACGCAGTATTTT.

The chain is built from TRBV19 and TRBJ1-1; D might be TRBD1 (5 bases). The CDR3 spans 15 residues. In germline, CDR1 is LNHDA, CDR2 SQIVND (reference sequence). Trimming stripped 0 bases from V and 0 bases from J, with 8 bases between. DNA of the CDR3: TGTGCCAGTAGTATAGAGGGACGGATGAACACTGAAGCTTTCTTT. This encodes CASSIEGRMNTEAFF.

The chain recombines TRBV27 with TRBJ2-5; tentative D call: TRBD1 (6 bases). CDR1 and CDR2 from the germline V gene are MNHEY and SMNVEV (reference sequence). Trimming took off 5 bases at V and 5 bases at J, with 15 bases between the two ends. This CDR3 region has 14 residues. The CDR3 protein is CASSVQGLAETQYF. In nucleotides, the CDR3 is TGTGCCAGCAGTGTACAGGGATTAGCGGAGACCCAGTACTTC.

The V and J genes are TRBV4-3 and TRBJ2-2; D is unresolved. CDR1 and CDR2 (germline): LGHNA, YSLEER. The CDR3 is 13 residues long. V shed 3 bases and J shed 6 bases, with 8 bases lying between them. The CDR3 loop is CASSHLGSGELFF. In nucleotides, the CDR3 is TGCGCCAGCAGCCATCTCGGCTCCGGGGAGCTGTTTTTT.

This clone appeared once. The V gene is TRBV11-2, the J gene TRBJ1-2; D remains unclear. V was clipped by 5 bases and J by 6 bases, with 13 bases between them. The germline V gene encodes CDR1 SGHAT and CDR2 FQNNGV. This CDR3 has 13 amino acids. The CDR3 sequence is CASSSIISDGYTF. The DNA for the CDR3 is TGTGCCAGCAGCAGTATCATTAGCGATGGCTACACCTTC. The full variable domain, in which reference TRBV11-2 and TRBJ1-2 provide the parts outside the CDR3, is EAGVAQSPRYKIIEKRQSVAFWCNPISGHATLYWYQQILGQGPKLLIQFQNNGVVDDSQLPKDRFSAERLKGVDSTLKIQPAKLEDSAVYLCASSSIISDGYTFGSGTRLTVV.

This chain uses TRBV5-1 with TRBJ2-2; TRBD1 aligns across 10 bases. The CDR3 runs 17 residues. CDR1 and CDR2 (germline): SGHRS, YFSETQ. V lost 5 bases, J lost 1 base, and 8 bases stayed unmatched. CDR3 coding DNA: TGCGCCAGCAGTTATACCCGGACAGGGGGGAACACCGGGGAGCTGTTTTTT. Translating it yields CASSYTRTGGNTGELFF.

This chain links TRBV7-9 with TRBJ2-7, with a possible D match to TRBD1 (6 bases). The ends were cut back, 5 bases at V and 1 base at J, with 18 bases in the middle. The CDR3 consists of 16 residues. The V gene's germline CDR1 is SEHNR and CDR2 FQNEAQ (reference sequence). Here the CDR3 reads CASSHRDIYSSYEQYF. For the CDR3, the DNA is TGTGCCAGCAGCCACCGGGACATCTACTCATCCTACGAGCAGTACTTC.

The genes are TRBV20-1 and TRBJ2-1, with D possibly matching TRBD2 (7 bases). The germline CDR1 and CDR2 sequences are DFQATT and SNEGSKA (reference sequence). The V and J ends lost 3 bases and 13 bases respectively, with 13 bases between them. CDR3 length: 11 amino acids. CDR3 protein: CSASRGGRQFF. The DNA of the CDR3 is TGCAGTGCTAGTAGGGGGGGGCGTCAGTTCTTC.

The CDR3 sequence: CASSPMIPGTEAFF. CDR3 DNA sequence: TGTGCCAGCAGCCCCATGATCCCCGGAACTGAAGCTTTCTTT. The genes are TRBV5-4 and TRBJ1-1; the D is unclear. Trimming took off 4 bases at V and 5 bases at J, with 15 bases between the two ends. The CDR3 runs to 14 residues. From germline, CDR1 is SGHNT and CDR2 YYREEE (reference sequence). The entire variable domain, with the rest obtained from reference TRBV5-4 and TRBJ1-1, is as follows: ETGVTQSPTHLIKTRGQQVTLRCSSQSGHNTVSWYQQALGQGPQFIFQYYREEENGRGNFPPRFSGLQFPNYSSELNVNALELDDSALYLCASSPMIPGTEAFFGQGTRLTVV.

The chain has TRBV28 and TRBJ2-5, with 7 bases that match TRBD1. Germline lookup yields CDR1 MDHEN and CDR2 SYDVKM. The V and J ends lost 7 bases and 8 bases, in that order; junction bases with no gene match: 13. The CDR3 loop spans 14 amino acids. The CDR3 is CASIRTGNSGTQYF. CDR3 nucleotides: TGTGCCAGCATCAGGACAGGTAACAGCGGCACCCAGTACTTC.